This note documents a single T cell receptor beta chain sequence. This clonotype was detected ten times or more. The antigen it binds to is not known. Base qualities are not at hand, and no much larger clone is one base apart. The method was 5' RACE. Sequencing relied on an Illumina MiSeq. In-frame beta chains were kept once TCRdb had trimmed the public reads at Q25 with fastp and called clones with MiXCR. Entries that share a CDR3 protein sequence are merged under the most common genes and DNA. Recorded for this sample are 95,000 to 100,000 distinct CDR3 sequences; 17% of them occurred a single time. The biggest ten clones account for about 6.2% of the sample. Trimming costs V 6 bases and J 1 base, and their ends lie 9 bases apart. The germline V gene gives CDR1 as SNHLY and CDR2 as FYNNEI. The cysteine opens and the phenylalanine closes a CDR3 of 13 amino acids. Only CDR3 DNA is held: 39 bases, read in frame from base 1.

The entry originates in a study of T cells of healthy individuals (dated by TCRdb to 2017 to 2018). The TCR originated in a human donor in good health. The rearranged chain carries TRBV2 and TRBJ1-1; possibly the D gene is TRBD1, per 5 matching bases. The CDR3 in this case is CASRRQGNTEAFF. In nucleotides, the sequence is TGTGCCAGCAGGCGCCAGGGGAACACTGAAGCTTTCTTT.